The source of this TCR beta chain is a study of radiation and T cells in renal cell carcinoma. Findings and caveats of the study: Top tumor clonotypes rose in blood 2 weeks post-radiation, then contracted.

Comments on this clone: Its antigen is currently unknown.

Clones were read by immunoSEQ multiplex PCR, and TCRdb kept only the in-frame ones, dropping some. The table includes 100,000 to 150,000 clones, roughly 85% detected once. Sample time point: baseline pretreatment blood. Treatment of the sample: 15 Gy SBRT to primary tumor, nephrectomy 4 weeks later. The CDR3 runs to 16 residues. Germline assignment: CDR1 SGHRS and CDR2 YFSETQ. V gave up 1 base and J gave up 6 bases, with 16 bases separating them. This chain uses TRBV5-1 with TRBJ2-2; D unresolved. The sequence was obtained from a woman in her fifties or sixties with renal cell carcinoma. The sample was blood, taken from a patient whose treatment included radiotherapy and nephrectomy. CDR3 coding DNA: TGCGCCAGCAGCTTGATCGGCTCCCTAGGATCCGGGGAGCTGTTTTTT. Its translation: CASSLIGSLGSGELFF.